The clone carrying this T cell receptor beta chain was detected a few times. Antigen specificity is unknown. The whole isolated RNA underwent reverse transcription, so sequencing captured expressed TCRB transcripts. Sequenced by immunoSEQ multiplex PCR; TCRdb stores in-frame clones only, minus some. This table holds a few hundred thousand clones, over 12% found once. The sample is drawn from a study of beta chain features in type 1 diabetes. Study conclusions and caveats: In all four CD4+ subsets, TCRB CDR3 length was significantly, moderately reduced in type 1 diabetes. More deletions and fewer insertions at VDJ junctions were found in patients with type 1 diabetes.

The authors sorted CD4+ naive, central memory, regulatory and stem cell-like memory cells via CD45RO/CCR7/CD25/CD127/CD95/CD27. V dropped 3 bases and J dropped 6; count of bases not matched to a gene: 4. Germline CDR1 is SGDLS and CDR2 is YYNGEE. There are 14 residues in the CDR3. The chain combines TRBV9 with TRBJ2-2; 8 nucleotides agree with TRBD1. This TCR came from a man younger than 35 with type 1 diabetes. Input material: naive CD4+ T cells from blood. CDR3 DNA: TGTGCCAGCAGCGCGCGACAGGGGCCCGGGGAGCTGTTTTTT. It codes for CASSARQGPGELFF.